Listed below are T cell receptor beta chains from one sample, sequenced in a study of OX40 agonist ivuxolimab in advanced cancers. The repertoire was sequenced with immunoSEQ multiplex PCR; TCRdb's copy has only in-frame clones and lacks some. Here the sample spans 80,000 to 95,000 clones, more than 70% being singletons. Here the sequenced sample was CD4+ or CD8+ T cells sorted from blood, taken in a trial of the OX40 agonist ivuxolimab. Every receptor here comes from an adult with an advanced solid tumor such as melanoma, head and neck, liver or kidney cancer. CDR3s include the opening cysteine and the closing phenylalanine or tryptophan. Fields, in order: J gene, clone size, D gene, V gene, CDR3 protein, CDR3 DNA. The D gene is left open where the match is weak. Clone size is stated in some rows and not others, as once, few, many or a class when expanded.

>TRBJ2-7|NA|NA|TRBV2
CASGSAWPPYEQYF
TGTGCCAGCGGAAGTGCTTGGCCCCCCTACGAGCAGTACTTC
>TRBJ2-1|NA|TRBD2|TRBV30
CAWSPMGIAGVSFYNEQFF
TGTGCCTGGAGTCCAATGGGGATAGCGGGAGTGTCCTTCTACAATGAGCAGTTCTTC
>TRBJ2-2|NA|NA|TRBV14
CASSQYGRVNTGELFF
TGTGCCAGCAGCCAATACGGCAGGGTGAACACCGGGGAGCTGTTTTTT
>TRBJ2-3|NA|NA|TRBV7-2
CASSLMASTDTQYF
TGTGCCAGCAGCTTAATGGCTAGCACAGATACGCAGTATTTT
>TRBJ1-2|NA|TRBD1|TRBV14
CASSQPGQGNYGYTF
TGTGCCAGCAGCCAACCGGGACAGGGTAACTATGGCTACACCTTC
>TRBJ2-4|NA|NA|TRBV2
CASSERGVSIQYF
TGTGCCAGCAGTGAAAGGGGGGTGAGCATTCAGTACTTC
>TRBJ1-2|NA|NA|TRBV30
CAWSVYRKDGLAF
TGTGCCTGGAGTGTATACCGAAAAGACGGCCTCGCCTTC
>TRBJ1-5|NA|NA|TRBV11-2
CASSLDRHGSQPQHF
TGTGCCAGCAGCTTGGACAGACACGGGAGTCAGCCCCAGCATTTT
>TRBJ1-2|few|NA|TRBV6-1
CASSNQGITF
TGTGCCAGCAGTAATCAGGGTATAACCTTC
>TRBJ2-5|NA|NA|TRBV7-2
CASSLGLVQETQYF
TGTGCCAGCAGCTTGGGCCTAGTCCAAGAGACCCAGTACTTC
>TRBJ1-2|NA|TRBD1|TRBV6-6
CASSARRDRDHGYTF
TGTGCCAGCAGCGCTCGCCGGGACAGGGATCATGGCTACACCTTC
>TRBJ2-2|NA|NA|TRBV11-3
CASSRKSGELFF
TGTGCCAGCAGCCGAAAGAGCGGGGAGCTGTTTTTT
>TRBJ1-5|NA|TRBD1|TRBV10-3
CAISTGPGQGNQPQHF
TGTGCCATCAGCACTGGACCGGGACAGGGTAATCAGCCCCAGCATTTT
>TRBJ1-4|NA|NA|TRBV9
CASSVVGGTNEKLFF
TGTGCCAGCAGCGTAGTGGGCGGAACTAATGAAAAACTGTTTTTT
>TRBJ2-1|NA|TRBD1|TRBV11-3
CASSLARTGSEQFF
TGTGCCAGCAGCTTAGCCCGGACAGGGTCCGAGCAGTTCTTC
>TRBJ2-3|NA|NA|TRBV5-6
CASSLGMVGGDTQYF
TGTGCCAGCAGCTTGGGGATGGTTGGGGGTGATACGCAGTATTTT
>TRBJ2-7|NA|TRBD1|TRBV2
CASRLDRGGGYEQYF
TGTGCCAGCAGACTGGACAGGGGAGGAGGCTACGAGCAGTACTTC
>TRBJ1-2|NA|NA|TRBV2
CASSVDSVNYGYTF
TGTGCCAGCAGTGTAGACAGCGTTAACTATGGCTACACCTTC